This TCR beta chain originates from a study of blood T cell repertoires in COVID-19 (TCRdb year 2020). Turning to the overall study: Samples covering the acute and convalescent phases of COVID-19 were provided by collaborators in the United States, Italy and Spain. The material from the prospective study consisted of cDNA or gDNA derived from T cells, B-cell-depleted T cells, or PBMCs. Deeply sampled blood TCRbeta repertoires from subjects exposed to, actively infected with, or recovered from COVID-19 were included in the dataset. The repertoires were released in a freely available public database meant as a resource for research on the immune response to SARS-CoV-2. Samples were obtained from the ongoing ImmuneRACE study (first 160 participants) and from about 1,300 subjects provided by 6 global collaborators. A de-identified subject ID, COVID-19 status, age in years and sex were almost always included in the sample metadata. Where available, HLA class I and class II types were obtained from metadata supplied by the sample provider rather than from assay-based typing.

Turning to this clone: No antigen is known for it. Qualities for individual bases were not recorded, and no much larger clone is one base off.

At one collaborating source in Seattle, patients were enrolled during active infection and were followed longitudinally through the course of disease. Each collaborating institution followed its own protocols to collect whole blood in K2EDTA tubes. Collaborator samples were shipped for TCRbeta analysis as frozen whole blood, isolated PBMCs, or DNA extracted from either sample type. The CDR3 runs 13 residues from the cysteine to the phenylalanine. Here the CDR3 DNA is all that survives: 39 bases in frame from base 1. V loses 3 bases at its end and J loses 6 bases; junction bases beyond the gene matches: 4. CDR1 and CDR2 are read off the germline V gene (reference sequence) as SGHNT and YYREEE. What the authors observed across the whole study: Clinical and demographic metadata were provided uncurated, with the amount varying by source and participant.

The immunoSEQ Assay, a bias-controlled multiplex PCR, was used to amplify TCRbeta CDR3 regions from genomic DNA. Regarding the original processing steps: The number of nucleated cells in each sample was estimated by amplification of reference gene primers within the assay. To quantify the absolute abundance of each unique TCRbeta CDR3 rearrangement, sequence reads were collapsed and filtered. For each sample, productive Simpson clonality was calculated as the square root of Simpson's diversity index over productive rearrangements. In TCRdb, the immuneACCESS table is reduced to in-frame sequences with V and J assigned. These tables do not hold every clone; where another copy was compared, an unresolved V gene accounts for under half, and the others remain unexplained. V and J calls and clone size follow that table, whereas D and trimming were derived from the DNA. This sample holds 150,000 to 200,000 clones; approximately 84% were observed only once. The ten largest clones add up to 5% to 6% of the sample.

Sequencing was done on a sample of peripheral blood. The origin of this receptor is a woman in her 50s with COVID-19, enrolled during active disease. This chain joins TRBV5-4 to TRBJ1-1; 8 bases in the middle match TRBD1. CDR3 loop: CASSSTGAAEAFF. The DNA sequence is given as TGTGCCAGCAGCTCGACAGGGGCGGCTGAAGCTTTCTTT.